This T cell receptor (beta chain) was retrieved from a study of cytomegalovirus exposure and HLA in healthy donors. The PCR made use of 60 Vbeta and 13 Jbeta primers. Repertoires were generated with immunoSEQ multiplex PCR, while TCRdb's copy carries only in-frame clones and drops some. The sample carries 150,000 to 200,000 clones, roughly 71% recorded once. The germline V gene has CDR1 SGDLS and CDR2 YYNGEE. This CDR3 comprises 12 residues. Trimming stripped 1 base from V and 6 bases from J, with 6 bases between. This clone appeared a single time. V and J are TRBV9 and TRBJ2-3, with D possibly matching TRBD2 (5 bases). The sequence came from a male donor in good health and CMV-seropositive. The source material was PBMCs. The DNA for the CDR3 is TGTGCCAGCAGCGTACAGCGGGATACGCAGTATTTT. Encoded protein: CASSVQRDTQYF.